A single sample gave rise to the 15 T cell receptor beta chains below, sequenced in a study of blood T cell repertoires in COVID-19. This table comes from immunoSEQ multiplex PCR, and its TCRdb copy is limited to in-frame clones, with some not included. The table has about 69,000 clones, more than 80% seen once. The sample consisted of peripheral blood. The receptors derive from a man aged 45-65 years with COVID-19, enrolled during active disease.

The rearrangement uses TRBV19 and TRBJ2-7; 10 bases map to TRBD1. The CDR3 has 15 amino acids. Germline trimming cut 3 bases from V and 3 bases from J; bases unmatched to any gene: 5. In germline, CDR1 is LNHDA, CDR2 SQIVND (reference sequence). In nucleotides, the CDR3 is TGTGCCAGTAGTATTAGCGGGACAGGGGTCTACGAGCAGTACTTC. Its protein is CASSISGTGVYEQYF.

The gene calls are TRBV12-3 or TRBV12-4 and TRBJ2-1, with a weak D call TRBD2 (5 bases). The CDR3 runs 13 residues. V lost 0 bases and J lost 9, with 9 bases in between. The CDR3 nucleotides are TGTGCCAGCAGTTTAGCGGGAGTCGGTGAGCAGTTCTTC. The encoded protein is CASSLAGVGEQFF.

The rearrangement links TRBV9 to TRBJ2-5; tentatively, D is TRBD1 (5 bases). Between the trimmed V and J ends, which lost 3 bases and 0 bases, there was a span of 12 bases. Germline CDR1 and CDR2: SGDLS and YYNGEE. The CDR3 extends over 15 amino acids. The CDR3 sequence is CASSGLGRYQETQYF. The CDR3 DNA reads TGTGCCAGCAGCGGATTGGGGCGGTACCAAGAGACCCAGTACTTC.

The genes are TRBV5-1 and TRBJ2-7; the D gene is possibly TRBD1 (6 bases). The germline V and J ends were trimmed by 2 bases and 4 bases, with 10 bases remaining between them. Germline V lookup: CDR1 SGHRS, CDR2 YFSETQ. CDR3 length: 13 amino acids. CDR3 in DNA: TGCGCCAGCAGCTTTCACCAGGGGTACGAGCAGTACTTC. Amino acid sequence: CASSFHQGYEQYF.

The chain carries TRBV18 and TRBJ2-5; 11 bases are shared with TRBD2. The CDR3 has 17 amino acids. V was clipped by 0 bases and J by 3 bases; unmatched bases: 6. The germline CDR1 and CDR2 sequences are KGHSH and LQKENI. This CDR3 reads CASSPPLAGGPKETQYF. DNA for the CDR3: TGTGCCAGCTCACCACCTTTAGCGGGGGGGCCGAAAGAGACCCAGTACTTC. Drawing the rest from reference TRBV18 and TRBJ2-5, the complete variable domain is NAGVMQNPRHLVRRRGQEARLRCSPMKGHSHVYWYRQLPEEGLKFMVYLQKENIIDESGMPKERFSAEFPKEGPSILRIQQVVRGDSAAYFCASSPPLAGGPKETQYFGPGTRLLVL.

CDR3 coding DNA: TGTGCCTGGAGTGTATTGGACAGGTCAAATTGGTATTTT. Its protein is CAWSVLDRSNWYF. This sequence joins TRBV30 and TRBJ2-3; 7 bases are shared with TRBD1. The CDR3 consists of 13 residues. Losses at the gene ends were 0 bases for V and 14 bases for J; bases not matched to a gene: 11. CDR1 GTSNPN and CDR2 SVGIG come from the germline V gene (reference sequence).

This clone was seen a handful of times. V gene TRBV9 combines with J gene TRBJ2-7, with a weak D call TRBD2 (6 bases). Trimming removed 5 bases at V and 1 base at J, with 13 bases between. CDR1 and CDR2 (germline): SGDLS, YYNGEE. The CDR3 loop spans 14 amino acids. This CDR3 is CASSGGGYSYEQYF. The CDR3 nucleotides read TGTGCCAGCAGTGGGGGAGGTTATTCCTACGAGCAGTACTTC.

This chain connects TRBV7-8 to TRBJ2-2, with D unclear. V lost 3 bases and J 1 base, leaving 6 bases between the germline ends. The CDR3 covers 14 residues. CDR1 SGHVS and CDR2 FQNEAQ come from the germline V gene. The CDR3 region has the DNA TGTGCCAGCAGCTTTTATCTGAACACCGGGGAGCTGTTTTTT. Translated: CASSFYLNTGELFF.

The chain has TRBV5-6 and TRBJ2-3; 9 bases align to TRBD1. Unmatched junction bases numbered 7, after V lost 4 bases and J lost 4 bases. From germline, CDR1 is SGHDT and CDR2 YYEEEE. The length of the CDR3 is 15 residues. The CDR3 DNA follows: TGTGCCAGCAGCACCGGGACAGGGCGGTCAGATACGCAGTATTTT. As protein: CASSTGTGRSDTQYF.

The rearrangement joins TRBV24-1 to TRBJ2-3, with a tentative D call TRBD1 (6 bases). Germline values: CDR1 KGHDR, CDR2 SFDVKD. The CDR3 covers 14 residues. The V gene lost 3 bases and the J gene lost 0 bases, with 6 bases spanning the gap. The CDR3: CATSDQGSTDTQYF. In nucleotides, the CDR3 is TGTGCCACCAGTGATCAGGGGAGCACAGATACGCAGTATTTT.

The rearrangement uses TRBV5-1 and TRBJ2-7, with D perhaps TRBD2 (6 bases). V gave up 3 bases and J gave up 6 bases, with 19 bases separating them. The germline CDR1 and CDR2 sequences are SGHRS and YFSETQ. The CDR3 is made up of 15 amino acids. CDR3 nucleotides: TGCGCCAGCAGCTCAAGAACAGGAGAGCGGGCCGAGCAGTACTTC. Protein product: CASSSRTGERAEQYF.

This clone occurred a few times. The chain recombines TRBV2 with TRBJ2-5, with D maybe TRBD1 (6 bases). Germline assignment: CDR1 SNHLY and CDR2 FYNNEI. This CDR3 comprises 14 residues. V shed 4 bases and J shed 5 bases, with 14 bases lying between them. The CDR3: CASSGLQGAETQYF. CDR3 coding DNA: TGTGCCAGCAGTGGACTACAGGGAGCGGAGACCCAGTACTTC.

The V call is TRBV5-1, the J call TRBJ1-1; the D is unclear. The CDR3 has 14 amino acids. CDR1 SGHRS and CDR2 YFSETQ come from the germline V gene. V dropped 3 bases and J dropped 1 base, with 10 bases sitting between them. The CDR3 protein is CASSWAGRNTEAFF. The CDR3 nucleotides read TGCGCCAGCAGCTGGGCGGGAAGGAACACTGAAGCTTTCTTT.

The rearrangement links TRBV6-2 or TRBV6-3 to TRBJ2-7; 12 nucleotides align to TRBD2. The CDR3 extends over 17 amino acids. CDR1 MNHEY and CDR2 SVGEGT come from the germline V gene. J lost 3 bases, V lost 2 bases, and 8 bases had no gene match. The CDR3 coding sequence is TGTGCCAGCAGTTACACAAGTCCTAGCGGGGGGGTCTACGAGCAGTACTTC. This encodes CASSYTSPSGGVYEQYF.

The chain employs TRBV18 and TRBJ1-1; D is ambiguous. The germline V gene has CDR1 KGHSH and CDR2 LQKENI. This CDR3 comprises 14 residues. Trimming cost V 8 bases and J 1 base, with 14 bases left between them. CDR3 DNA sequence: TGTGCCAGCGCCCCAGAGGGCGGGAACACTGAAGCTTTCTTT. It specifies CASAPEGGNTEAFF.